This T cell receptor beta chain emerged from a study of cytomegalovirus exposure and HLA in healthy donors. At the level of the study: Researchers found that roughly 81% of almost 400 genotyped donors fell within the Caucasian-associated ancestry cluster. Findings and limits, study-wide: Indistinguishable V segments, including TRBV6-2 and TRBV6-3, were excluded. Most TCR sequences were uncommon, yet certain public TCRs appeared in many donors.

As for this clone: Its antigen is not known.

The study ran its PCR with 60 Vbeta and 13 Jbeta primers. Profiling relied on immunoSEQ multiplex PCR, and the TCRdb table lists in-frame clones only, not all of them. The data show tens of thousands of clones, around 70% seen once. This CDR3 has 16 amino acids. V was shortened by 0 bases and J by 7 bases, with 19 bases between the two germline ends. CDR1 is SNHLY, CDR2 FYNNEI, per germline. Healthy bone marrow donors made up the cohort. The receptor was derived from a young man in good health and CMV-seronegative. Sequencing was carried out using PBMCs. J is TRBJ2-7 and V is TRBV2; D perhaps matches TRBD2 (5 bases). DNA of the CDR3: TGTGCCAGCAGTGAAGCGCTTCGGAGCCATGGGGAGGAGCAGTACTTC. This sequence encodes CASSEALRSHGEEQYF.